This TCR beta chain was sequenced for a study of early T cells in non-severe SARS-CoV-2 infection (dated by TCRdb to the early 2020s). Some background on the complete study: Because TCR sequencing was done on bulk RNA from unsorted whole blood, the alpha and beta chains could not be paired. Results the study describes overall, beyond this receptor: VDJdb matching was skewed toward anti-spike CD8 responses and likely underestimated virus-specific expansions, missing private and CD4 specificities.

Receptor libraries were prepared by 5' RACE. The data were produced on a NextSeq 500. To correct for sequencing error and PCR bias, the TCR library protocol tagged individual cDNA molecules with unique molecular identifiers. Both TCR alpha and beta chains were sequenced, and tight co-correlation was observed between alpha and beta sequence abundances in each sample. Per the source publication's procedure: Decombinator V4 was used to annotate the V gene, J gene and CDR3 of the TCR sequences. TCRs were defined as expanded if a significant change between any two time points was detected under a Poisson model with p below 0.0001. Abundances of TCRs were expressed as counts per million after normalisation to the total number of TCRs sequenced in each sample. TRAV1-2 paired with TRAJ12, TRAJ20 or TRAJ33 defined MAIT TCRs, while TRAV10 paired with TRAJ18 defined iNKT TCRs. VDJdb, accessed 1 November 2021, was searched for CMV, EBV and SARS-CoV-2 annotated TCRs, excluding TCRs annotated for multiple antigens. TCRdb passed the public sequencing reads through fastp at Q25 and MiXCR, retaining productive beta sequences. Every entry covers one CDR3 protein and lists the most common genes and DNA from its rows. What appears here as the V and J calls and clone size reflects TCRdb's work, not the paper's. The sample data list approximately 60,000 distinct CDR3 sequences, and approximately 8.8% of these were observed just once. Roughly an eighth of the sample is held by the ten biggest clonotypes.

A case-control design nested within a healthcare worker cohort in London, UK, was used, with weekly nasopharyngeal swab PCR tests and blood sampling performed. Between 23 and 31 March 2020, the week of the UK lockdown, healthcare workers were enrolled and then followed up weekly for as long as 16 weeks. The cysteine opens and the phenylalanine closes a CDR3 of 14 amino acids. Of all the DNA, just the CDR3 is kept, 42 bases in frame from base 1. According to the germline V gene, CDR1 reads SGHAT and CDR2 reads FQNNGV. At the junction V is shortened by 10 bases and J by 4 bases; bases outside the gene matches: 8. Points on this clonotype: The clone's antigen remains unknown. Per-nucleotide qualities are absent, and no much larger clonotype sits a single base away.

The specimen comprised whole blood, sampled at baseline. This TCR was sampled from an adult who was a healthcare worker with PCR-confirmed SARS-CoV-2 infection or an uninfected control (not recorded which). The sequence is built from TRBV11-2 and TRBJ2-2; 8 bases in between match TRBD1. CDR3 loop: CATEVDRGTGELFF. The DNA sequence follows: TGTGCCACCGAAGTCGACAGGGGCACCGGGGAGCTGTTTTTT. With the rest looked up from the reference TRBV11-2 and TRBJ2-2 genes rather than sequenced, the full variable domain is EAGVAQSPRYKIIEKRQSVAFWCNPISGHATLYWYQQILGQGPKLLIQFQNNGVVDDSQLPKDRFSAERLKGVDSTLKIQPAKLEDSAVYLCATEVDRGTGELFFGEGSRLTVL.